This T cell receptor (beta chain) was obtained from a study of shared clonotypes between healthy human individuals. For the study at large: The study enrolled a couple of women and three men aged 18 to 49. Each donor's CD8 memory used one plate, CD8 naive two, each CD4 subset three.

CD45RO-negative, CCR7-positively selected cells formed the naive CD8 fraction, excluding terminally differentiated effector memory CD45RA+ cells. General study results and limits: Some naive CD4 clonotypes, about 5.5%, turned up in common across several donors.

Points on this clone: The antigen is unknown.

This was a deep-level run. The repertoire was sequenced with immunoSEQ multiplex PCR; TCRdb's copy has only in-frame clones and lacks some. This table holds about 2 million clones, about 95% found once. The source is a man aged 18 to 29 in good health. Sequencing was carried out using naive CD8+ T cells sorted from blood.

The CDR3 DNA reads as TGTGCCAGCACCGGACAGGGGGATATGAGCGGGAGTTCTTACAATGAGCAGTTCTTC. Protein: CASTGQGDMSGSSYNEQFF. The chain recombines TRBV7-9 with TRBJ2-1, with 10 bases fitting TRBD1. The ends lost 7 bases at V and 4 bases at J; junction bases unmatched: 19. CDR1 is SEHNR, CDR2 FQNEAQ, per germline (reference sequence). The CDR3 extends over 19 amino acids.